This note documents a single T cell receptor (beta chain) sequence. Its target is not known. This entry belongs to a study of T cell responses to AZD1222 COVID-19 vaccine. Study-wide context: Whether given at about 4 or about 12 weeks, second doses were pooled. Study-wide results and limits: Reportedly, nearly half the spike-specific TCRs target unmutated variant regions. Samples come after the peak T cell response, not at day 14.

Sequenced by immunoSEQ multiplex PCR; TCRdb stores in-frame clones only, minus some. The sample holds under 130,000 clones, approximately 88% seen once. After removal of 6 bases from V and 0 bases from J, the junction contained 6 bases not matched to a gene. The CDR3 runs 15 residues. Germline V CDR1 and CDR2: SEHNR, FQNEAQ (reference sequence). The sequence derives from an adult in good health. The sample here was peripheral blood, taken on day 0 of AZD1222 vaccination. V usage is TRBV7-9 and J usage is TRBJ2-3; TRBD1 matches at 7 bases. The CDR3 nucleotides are TGTGCCAGCAGACCACAGGGGATTAGCACAGATACGCAGTATTTT. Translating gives CASRPQGISTDTQYF.